This TCR beta chain is from a study of cytomegalovirus exposure and HLA in healthy donors. The germline gives CDR1 SGHTA, CDR2 FQGTGA. CDR3 size: 13 residues. Between the trimmed V and J ends, which lost 6 bases and 0 bases, there was a span of 8 bases. The PCR contained 60 Vbeta and 13 Jbeta primers. Method: immunoSEQ multiplex PCR; TCRdb's copy keeps in-frame clones and lacks some. Of around 300,000 clones in the sample, over 85% were seen once. The origin of this receptor is a woman aged 18-29 years in good health and CMV-seronegative. The chain couples TRBV7-3 to TRBJ1-1; D not certain. The sample consisted of PBMCs. The CDR3 loop is CASRKHLNTEAFF. In DNA form, the CDR3 reads TGTGCCAGCAGAAAACATTTGAACACTGAAGCTTTCTTT.